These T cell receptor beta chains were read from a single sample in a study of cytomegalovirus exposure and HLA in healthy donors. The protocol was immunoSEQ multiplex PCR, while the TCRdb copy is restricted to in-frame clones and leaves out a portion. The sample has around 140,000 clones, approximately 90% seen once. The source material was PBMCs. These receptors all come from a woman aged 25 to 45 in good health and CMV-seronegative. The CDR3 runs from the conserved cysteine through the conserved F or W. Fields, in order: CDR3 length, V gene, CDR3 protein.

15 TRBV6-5 CASSYSQGSNQPQHF
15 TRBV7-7 CASKSGTGGSGELFF
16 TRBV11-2 CASSLAHTLGNQPQHF
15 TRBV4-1 CASSRGQGNTGELFF
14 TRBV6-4 CASSITGGTDTQYF
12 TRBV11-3 CASSLELNEQYF
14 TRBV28 CASSPGSRRTEAFF
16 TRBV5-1 CASSLDGGQGHYGYTF
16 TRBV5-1 CASSRTRDRGRETQYF
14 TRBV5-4 CASSFPDANYGYTF
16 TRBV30 CAWATVPSGYTDTQYF
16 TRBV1 CTSSQDRVCLSYEQYF
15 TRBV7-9 CASSPRGGNNEKLFF
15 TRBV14 CASSPKSRASYEQYF
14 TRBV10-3 CAISPQGNNQPQHF
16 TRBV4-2 CASSQGAGTRRGEQFF
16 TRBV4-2 CASSRGTVRVDEKLFF
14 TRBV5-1 CASSRGLSSYEQYF
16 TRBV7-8 CASSPTGNPGANVLTF
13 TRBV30 CAWSPTSGRSQYF
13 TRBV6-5 CASMLSSYNEQFF
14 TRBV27 CASSFGLVNSPLHF
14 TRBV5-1 CASSSGAISYEQYF
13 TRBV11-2 CASSLGAGYEQYF
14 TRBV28 CASSPRTAPNEQFF
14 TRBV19 CASSPGAGVTEAFF
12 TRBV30 CAWSVLSGQKYF
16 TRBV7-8 CASSLGTADNNQPQHF
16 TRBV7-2 CASSLGQRERTDTQYF
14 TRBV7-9 CASTLTGPYGIAFF
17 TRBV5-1 CASSLGLLAGPYNEQFF
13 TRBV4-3 CASSLRLDNEQFF
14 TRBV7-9 CASSFRGSPNEQFF
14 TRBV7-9 CASSLGLMNTEAFF
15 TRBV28 CASPLIGRRQETQYF
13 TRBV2 CASLGGPGQPQHF
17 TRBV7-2 CASSDNNGGPPLHEQYF
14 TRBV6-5 CASGTGDSYNEQFF
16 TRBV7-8 CASSPTPQGSHGELFF
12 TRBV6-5 CASSYQGAEAFF
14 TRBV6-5 CASSTDRWMYEQYF
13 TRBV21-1 CASSREVPYEQYF
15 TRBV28 CASSGGRGSNQPQHF
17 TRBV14 CASSQFWGQQLTYEQYF